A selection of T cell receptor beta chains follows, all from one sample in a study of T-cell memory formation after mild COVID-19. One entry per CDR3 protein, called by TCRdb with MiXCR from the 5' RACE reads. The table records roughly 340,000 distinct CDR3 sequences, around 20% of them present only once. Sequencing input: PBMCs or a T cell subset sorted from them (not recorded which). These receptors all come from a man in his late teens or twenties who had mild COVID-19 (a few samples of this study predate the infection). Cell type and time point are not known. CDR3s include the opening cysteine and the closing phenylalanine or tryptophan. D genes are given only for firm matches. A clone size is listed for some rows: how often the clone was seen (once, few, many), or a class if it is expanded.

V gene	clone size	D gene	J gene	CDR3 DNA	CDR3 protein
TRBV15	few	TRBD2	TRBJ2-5	TGTGCCACCAGCAGAGTGCCACTAGCGGGGAGACTCCAAGAGACCCAGTACTTC	CATSRVPLAGRLQETQYF
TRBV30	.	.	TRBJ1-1	TGTGCCTGGAGTGTACTGAGGGGGGCACGGAACACTGAAGCTTTCTTT	CAWSVLRGARNTEAFF
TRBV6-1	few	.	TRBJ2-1	TGTGCCAGCATTAGGGGACCTACCTACAATGAGCAGTTCTTC	CASIRGPTYNEQFF
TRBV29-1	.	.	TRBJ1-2	TGCAGCGTTGAAGATCTCCGCGGTGCCAGCGGCGATGGCTACACCTTC	CSVEDLRGASGDGYTF
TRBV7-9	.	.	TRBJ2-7	TGTGCCAGCAGCTTGGGTCCGGGTAGCTCCTACGAGCAGTACTTC	CASSLGPGSSYEQYF
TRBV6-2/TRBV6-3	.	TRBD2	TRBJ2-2	TGTGCCAGCACCAAACTAGCGGGGGTGGTCACCGGGGAGCTGTTTTTT	CASTKLAGVVTGELFF
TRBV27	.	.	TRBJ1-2	TGTGCCAGCAGTTTATACCCAGTACTCTATGGCTACACCTTC	CASSLYPVLYGYTF
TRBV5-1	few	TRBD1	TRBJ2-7	TGCGCCAGCAGCTTGGGACAGGGTCTCAACGAGCAGTACTTC	CASSLGQGLNEQYF
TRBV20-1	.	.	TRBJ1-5	TGCAGTGCTAGAGAGAACAGTGGCAATCAGCCCCAGCATTTT	CSARENSGNQPQHF
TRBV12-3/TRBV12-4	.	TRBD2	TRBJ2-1	TGTGCCAGCAGTCCCCTGGGGGGGAGCTCCTACAATGAGCAGTTCTTC	CASSPLGGSSYNEQFF
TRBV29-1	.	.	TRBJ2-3	TGCAGCGTTGTAAGGCTTAGCACAGATACGCAGTATTTT	CSVVRLSTDTQYF
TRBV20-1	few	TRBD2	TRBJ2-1	TGCAGTGCTAGAGATCTAGCGGGGGGGTACAATGAGCAGTTCTTC	CSARDLAGGYNEQFF
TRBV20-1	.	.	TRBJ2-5	TGCAGTGCGAAAGTCCCGGGATTTGAGACCCAGTACTTC	CSAKVPGFETQYF
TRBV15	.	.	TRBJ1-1	TGTGCCACCAGCTTCACACAGAGACCGAACACTGAAGCTTTCTTT	CATSFTQRPNTEAFF
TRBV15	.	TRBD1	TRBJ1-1	TGTGCCACCAGCAGAGCTTCAGGGGGAGGAACTGAAGCTTTCTTT	CATSRASGGGTEAFF
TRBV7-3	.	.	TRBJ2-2	TGTGCCAGCAGTCGGGACTCGAACACCGGGGAGCTGTTTTTT	CASSRDSNTGELFF
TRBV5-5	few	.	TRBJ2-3	TGTGCCAGCAGCTTCGACTCCCTTTTGGAAGATACGCAGTATTTT	CASSFDSLLEDTQYF
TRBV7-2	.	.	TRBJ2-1	TGTGCCAGCAGCTTAGCGGGGGGGCGACATGAGCAGTTCTTC	CASSLAGGRHEQFF
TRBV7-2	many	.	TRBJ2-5	TGTGCCAGCAGCCCTAAAGAGACCCAGTACTTC	CASSPKETQYF
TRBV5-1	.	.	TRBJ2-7	TGCGCCAGCAGCGCCGACCCCCTTTCGAGCGCCTACGAGCAGTACTTC	CASSADPLSSAYEQYF
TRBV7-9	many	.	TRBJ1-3	TGTGCCAGCAGCTTTCCGAGGGGACGGGGAAACACCATATATTTT	CASSFPRGRGNTIYF
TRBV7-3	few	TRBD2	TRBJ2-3	TGTGCCAGCAGCTTAGGAGCGGGGGTGGGAGATACGCAGTATTTT	CASSLGAGVGDTQYF
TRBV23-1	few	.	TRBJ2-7	TGCGCCAGCGGAACTAAGGGCTACGAGCAGTACTTC	CASGTKGYEQYF
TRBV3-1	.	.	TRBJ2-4	TGTGCCAGCAGCCAAGACGACAGCGGGTCGGACATTCAGTACTTC	CASSQDDSGSDIQYF
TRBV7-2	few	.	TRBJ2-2	TGTGCCAGCAGCTTAGACGGGACAAGCTCGAACACCGGGGAGCTGTTTTTT	CASSLDGTSSNTGELFF
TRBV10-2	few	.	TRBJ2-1	TGCGCCAGCAGCGGAGACAGGTTCAATGAGCAGTTCTTC	CASSGDRFNEQFF
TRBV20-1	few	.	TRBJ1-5	TGCAGTTCAAAGTCCCCGACAGATCAGCCCCAGCATTTT	CSSKSPTDQPQHF
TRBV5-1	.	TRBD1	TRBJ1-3	TGCGCCAGCAGCGCCGGGACAGCGAGACCTGCTTACTCTGGAAACACCATATATTTT	CASSAGTARPAYSGNTIYF